This is a list of T cell receptor beta chains from one sample in a study of shared clonotypes between healthy human individuals. The protocol was immunoSEQ multiplex PCR, while the TCRdb copy is restricted to in-frame clones and leaves out a portion. The table records about 2.2 million clones, around 93% of them present only once. The sample taken for sequencing was naive CD8+ T cells from PBMCs. These TCRs come from a young man in good health. Some clones in this sample may be carry-over from other donors' samples. Both conserved end residues are part of each CDR3.

j_call v_call cdr3_aa
TRBJ1-2 TRBV13 CASSSRGQAAGYTF
TRBJ2-3 TRBV2 CAIRAATVDTQYF
TRBJ1-3 TRBV6-1 CASSEGGLGGHSGNTIYF
TRBJ2-1 TRBV2 CASSQTGPRSYNEQFF
TRBJ1-2 TRBV7-2 CASSDRTGLQGYTF
TRBJ1-4 TRBV28 CASPRPYNEKLFF
TRBJ1-5 TRBV28 CASSFQTGAGQPQHF
TRBJ1-1 TRBV9 CASSVEGTTGELSEAFF
TRBJ2-7 TRBV27 CASSLGLAGGPGEQYF
TRBJ2-5 TRBV7-8 CASSLGGDRPWETQYF
TRBJ1-1 TRBV4-1 CASSQGRGNTEAFF
TRBJ2-5 TRBV7-9 CASSSAGTSGTAYQETQYF
TRBJ1-1 TRBV28 CASNDFLPRSEAFF
TRBJ2-7 TRBV14 CASSQAPLSYEQYF
TRBJ1-1 TRBV6-1 CASRSGRGITEAFF
TRBJ1-2 TRBV5-4 CASSPPPDRPYGYTF
TRBJ2-7 TRBV19 CATQQGSEQYF
TRBJ1-3 TRBV5-6 CASSLSGDRTHSGNTIYF
TRBJ2-7 TRBV4-3 CASSPFRTAFEQYF
TRBJ1-3 TRBV4-1 CASSQVAGDVGNTIYF
TRBJ2-7 TRBV28 CAALRGDEQYF
TRBJ2-4 TRBV6-1 CASNPRRGKNIQYF
TRBJ1-4 TRBV7-9 CASSLAVGNEKLFF
TRBJ1-1 TRBV19 CASSTIWDSKNTEAFF
TRBJ2-2 TRBV27 CASRGGGLIGGELFF
TRBJ2-3 TRBV4-1 CASSLAPGGLTDTQYF
TRBJ2-7 TRBV4-3 CASSQNRGLSYEQYF
TRBJ1-5 TRBV10-3 CAISEFSGNQPQHF
TRBJ2-7 TRBV10-1 CASSEAELPYEQYF
TRBJ1-1 TRBV19 CASSLDRGSIGYTEAFF
TRBJ1-5 TRBV6-1 CASSEPDRLKPQHF